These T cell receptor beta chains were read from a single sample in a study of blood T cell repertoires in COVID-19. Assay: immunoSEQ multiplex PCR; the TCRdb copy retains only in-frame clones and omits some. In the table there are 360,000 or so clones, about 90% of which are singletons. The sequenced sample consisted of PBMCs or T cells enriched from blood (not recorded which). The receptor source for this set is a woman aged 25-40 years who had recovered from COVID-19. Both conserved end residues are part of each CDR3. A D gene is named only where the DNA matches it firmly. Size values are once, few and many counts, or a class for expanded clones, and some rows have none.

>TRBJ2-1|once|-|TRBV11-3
TGTGCCAGCAGCCCGCGAAGGGGGAATGAGCAGTTCTTC
CASSPRRGNEQFF
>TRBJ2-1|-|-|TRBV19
TGTGCCAGTAGTATAACCCTCGCTAGGATCTTTAGCAATGAGCAGTTCTTC
CASSITLARIFSNEQFF
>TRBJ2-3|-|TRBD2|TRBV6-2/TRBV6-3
TGTGCCAGCAGTTACAGAGCGGGGTTCACAGATACGCAGTATTTT
CASSYRAGFTDTQYF
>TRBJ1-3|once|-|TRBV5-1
TGCGCCAGCAGCTTGGATCCGGGGGGTGGAAACACCATATATTTT
CASSLDPGGGNTIYF
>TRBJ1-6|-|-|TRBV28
TGTGCCAGCAGGATCCAGGGATCCTATAATTCACCCCTCCACTTT
CASRIQGSYNSPLHF
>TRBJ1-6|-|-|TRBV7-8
TGTGCCAGCAGCGGACAGTATAATTCACCCCTCCACTTT
CASSGQYNSPLHF
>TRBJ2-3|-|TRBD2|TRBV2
TGTGCCAGCAGGGGGACTAGCGGGGTCACAGATACGCAGTATTTT
CASRGTSGVTDTQYF
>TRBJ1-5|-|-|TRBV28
TGTGCCAGCAGGGACAAGAATCAGCCCCAGCATTTT
CASRDKNQPQHF
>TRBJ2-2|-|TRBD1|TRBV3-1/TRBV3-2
TGTGCCAGCAATCCGGGACAGGCTTGGTCCACCGGGGAGCTGTTTTTT
CASNPGQAWSTGELFF
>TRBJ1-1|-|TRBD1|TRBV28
TGTGCCAGCAGTTTACTGGGACAGGGGAACACTGAAGCTTTCTTT
CASSLLGQGNTEAFF
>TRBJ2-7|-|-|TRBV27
TGTGCCAGCAGTCCACGTGGGGGCCTCCCCTACGAGCAGTACTTC
CASSPRGGLPYEQYF
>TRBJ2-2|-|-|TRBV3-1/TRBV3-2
TGTGCCAGCAGCCCTACCGTGGGAGACACCGGGGAGCTGTTTTTT
CASSPTVGDTGELFF
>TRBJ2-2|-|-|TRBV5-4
TGTGCCAGCAGCTTGGCCTTTGGAGGGGCCGGGGAGCTGTTTTTT
CASSLAFGGAGELFF
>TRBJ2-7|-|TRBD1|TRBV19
TGTGCCAGCAGGGGGACAGAAGGCTACGAGCAGTACTTC
CASRGTEGYEQYF
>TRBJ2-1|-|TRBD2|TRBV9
TGTGCCAGCAGCTCCTCTAGCGGGAGAGGCAATGAGCAGTTCTTC
CASSSSSGRGNEQFF
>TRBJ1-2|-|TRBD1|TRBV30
TGTGCCTGGAGTTCAGGACAGGGGGCGACATCTAACTATGGCTACACCTTC
CAWSSGQGATSNYGYTF
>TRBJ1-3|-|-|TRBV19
TGTGCCAGTAAGCGGGGACCCGGAAACACCATATATTTT
CASKRGPGNTIYF
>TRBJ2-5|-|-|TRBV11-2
TGTGCCAGCAGCTTAGGGGGGGACAGCTTCTGGGAGACCCAGTACTTC
CASSLGGDSFWETQYF
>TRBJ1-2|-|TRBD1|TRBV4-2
TGTGCCAGCAGCCACCCGACAGGGGACTATGGCTACACCTTC
CASSHPTGDYGYTF
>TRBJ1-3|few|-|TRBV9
TGTGCCAGCAGCGAAAGACAGATTCACTCTGGAAACACCATATATTTT
CASSERQIHSGNTIYF
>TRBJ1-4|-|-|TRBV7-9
TGTGCCAGCAGCCAGGGGCAGGGACGTGAAAAACTGTTTTTT
CASSQGQGREKLFF
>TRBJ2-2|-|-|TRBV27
TGTGCCAGCAGTCAATCGGGTACGAACACCGGGGAGCTGTTTTTT
CASSQSGTNTGELFF
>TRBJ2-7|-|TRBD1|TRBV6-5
TGTGCCAGCAGGCACAGGGGAAGCTACGAGCAGTACTTC
CASRHRGSYEQYF
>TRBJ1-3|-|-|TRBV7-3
TGTGCCAGCAGCTTAACCCCCGAGGACACCATATATTTT
CASSLTPEDTIYF
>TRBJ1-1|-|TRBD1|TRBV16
TGTGCCAGCAGCCAACGACAGGGGAACACTGAAGCTTTCTTT
CASSQRQGNTEAFF
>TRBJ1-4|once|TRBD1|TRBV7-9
TGTGCCAGCAGACAGACAGGGATGGGTGAAAAACTGTTTTTT
CASRQTGMGEKLFF
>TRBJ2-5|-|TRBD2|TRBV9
TGTGCCAGCAGTCGTAGCGGGGGGATCCAAGAGACCCAGTACTTC
CASSRSGGIQETQYF
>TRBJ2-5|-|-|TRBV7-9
TGTGCCAGCAGCTCCCAGGAGGCCGAAGAGACCCAGTACTTC
CASSSQEAEETQYF
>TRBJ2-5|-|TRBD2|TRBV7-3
TGTGCCAGCAGCATTTCCGGGACTACGGGAGAGACCCAGTACTTC
CASSISGTTGETQYF
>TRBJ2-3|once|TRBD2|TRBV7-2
TGTGCCAGCAGCCTACTAGCGGGGGGGATAGATACGCAGTATTTT
CASSLLAGGIDTQYF
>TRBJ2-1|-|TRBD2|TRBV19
TGTGCCAGTAGTATACGAACTAGCGGGAGGGCCGGGTACAATGAGCAGTTCTTC
CASSIRTSGRAGYNEQFF
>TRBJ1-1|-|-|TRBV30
TGTGCCTGGAGTGTCCAGGGGCGCTTGGCTGAAGCTTTCTTT
CAWSVQGRLAEAFF
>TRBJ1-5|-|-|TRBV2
TGTGCCAGCAGTATTGGTGGGGCGGGCAATCAGCCCCAGCATTTT
CASSIGGAGNQPQHF
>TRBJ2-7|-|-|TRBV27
TGTGCCAGCAGTTTAGGTAGCCCCTACGAGCAGTACTTC
CASSLGSPYEQYF
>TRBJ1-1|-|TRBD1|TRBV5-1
TGCGCCAGCAGCCCCTTAGAGACAGGGGACACTGAAGCTTTCTTT
CASSPLETGDTEAFF
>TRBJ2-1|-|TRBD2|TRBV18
TGTGCCAGCTCACCACCCCTAGCGGGAGGGGGTAATGAGCAGTTCTTC
CASSPPLAGGGNEQFF
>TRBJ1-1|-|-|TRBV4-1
TGCGCCAGCAGCCCGTTGGGTGGGGCGGGGACTGAAGCTTTCTTT
CASSPLGGAGTEAFF
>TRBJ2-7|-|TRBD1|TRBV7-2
TGTGCCAGCAGCTTAGAGTTGGTTAGGACAGGGGGTCTCGAGCAGTACTTC
CASSLELVRTGGLEQYF
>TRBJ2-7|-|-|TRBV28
TGTGCCAGCAGTTTGGGACTTTCCTACGAGCAGTACTTC
CASSLGLSYEQYF
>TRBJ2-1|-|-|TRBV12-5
TGTGCTAGTGCGTCTTACAATGAGCAGTTCTTC
CASASYNEQFF
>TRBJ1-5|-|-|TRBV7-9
TGTGCCACACAGGGAAATCAGCCCCAGCATTTT
CATQGNQPQHF
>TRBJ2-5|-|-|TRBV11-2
TGTGCCAGCAGCTTAGAAAGGCCCAGGGGGACCCAGTACTTC
CASSLERPRGTQYF